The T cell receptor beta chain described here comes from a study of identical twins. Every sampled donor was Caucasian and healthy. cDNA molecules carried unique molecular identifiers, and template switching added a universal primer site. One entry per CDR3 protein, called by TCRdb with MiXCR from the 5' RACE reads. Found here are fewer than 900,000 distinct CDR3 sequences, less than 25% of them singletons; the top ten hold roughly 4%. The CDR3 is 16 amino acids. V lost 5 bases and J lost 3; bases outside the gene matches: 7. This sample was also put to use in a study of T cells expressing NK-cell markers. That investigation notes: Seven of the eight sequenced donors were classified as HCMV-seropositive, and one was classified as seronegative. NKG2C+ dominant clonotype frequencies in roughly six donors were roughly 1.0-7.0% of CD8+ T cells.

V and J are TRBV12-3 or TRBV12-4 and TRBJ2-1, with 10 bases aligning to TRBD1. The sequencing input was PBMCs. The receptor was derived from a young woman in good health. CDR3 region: CASSKGQGPLYNEQFF. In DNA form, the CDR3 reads TGTGCCAGCAGTAAGGGACAGGGGCCCCTCTACAATGAGCAGTTCTTC.